The 9 T cell receptor beta chains given below trace back to one sample, sequenced in a study of blood T cells in healthy people across ages. A sample-barcoded 5' primer and a J-beta primer mix were used in a second PCR of roughly 7 to 11 cycles. TCRdb called the 5' RACE reads again in MiXCR, with one record for every CDR3 protein. The repertoire has approximately 1,000,000 distinct CDR3 sequences, more than 40% of them found once; the top ten carry approximately 17%. What was sequenced was blood. The receptors shown here come from a woman aged 55-70 years in good health.

This clonotype was seen a few times. J is TRBJ2-7 and V is TRBV11-2, with 12 bases identical to TRBD2. The J call is uncertain, as TRBJ2-5 better fits the DNA end. Germline lookup yields CDR1 SGHAT and CDR2 FQNNGV. This CDR3 region has 18 residues. CDR3 nucleotide sequence: TGTGCCAGCAGCCGAGGGACTAGCGGGTTTCCAGGGGGGGAGACCCAGTACTTC. It translates to CASSRGTSGFPGGETQYF.

The chain combines TRBV28 with TRBJ2-7; 9 bases align to TRBD2. The germline V gene encodes CDR1 MDHEN and CDR2 SYDVKM. The CDR3 extends over 18 amino acids. V gave up 1 base and J gave up 2 bases; unmatched junction bases: 12. This CDR3 is CASSLSLGLAGLTYEQYF. CDR3 nucleotide sequence: TGTGCCAGCAGTTTATCCCTCGGTCTAGCGGGACTTACCTACGAGCAGTACTTC.

On this clonotype itself: A single base separates this from a much larger clone, so it may be a read error. The V gene is TRBV10-2, the J gene TRBJ2-7; TRBD1 matches 8 bases. The CDR3 is 15 amino acids. V gave up 3 bases and J gave up 4 bases; unmatched junction bases: 8. Germline CDR1 reads WSHSY; CDR2 reads SAAADI. CDR3 nucleotides: TGCGCCAGCAGTGACTCCGGACAGGGAAGATACGAGCAGTACTTC. The encoded protein is CASSDSGQGRYEQYF.

The rearrangement joins TRBV6-2 or TRBV6-3 to TRBJ2-3; no firm D call. This CDR3 comprises 12 residues. Germline V gene data show CDR1 as MNHEY and CDR2 as SVGEGT. V dropped 5 bases and J dropped 5 bases, with 8 bases sitting between them. The CDR3 region is CASSTARDTQYF. DNA of the CDR3: TGTGCCAGCAGTACTGCTCGAGATACGCAGTATTTT.

This clonotype was seen just once. The CDR3 sequence: CASSQEGVASATDTQYF. The CDR3 DNA reads TGTGCCAGCAGCCAAGAGGGGGTGGCTAGCGCGACAGATACGCAGTATTTT. The chain joins TRBV3-1 to TRBJ2-3; D may be TRBD2 (6 bases). Germline V lookup: CDR1 LGHDT, CDR2 YNNKEL (reference sequence). The CDR3 sequence is 17 residues long. V lost 0 bases, J lost 3 bases, and 16 bases lay in between.

The rearrangement joins TRBV20-1 to TRBJ1-6, with D unresolved. Germline CDR1 DFQATT, CDR2 SNEGSKA (reference sequence). The CDR3 is made up of 13 amino acids. Between the trimmed V and J ends, which lost 4 bases and 10 bases, there was a span of 14 bases. CDR3 nucleotides: TGCAGTGCTACCGATCCAGTGGACTCACCCCTCCACTTT. Translating it yields CSATDPVDSPLHF.

This chain connects TRBV10-3 to TRBJ2-5, with 8 bases that match TRBD2. Germline lookup yields CDR1 ENHRY and CDR2 SYGVKD. The CDR3 totals 13 residues. V was clipped by 11 bases and J by 4 bases; unmatched bases: 9. The CDR3 loop reads CAAGGGGPETQYF. The CDR3 nucleotides read TGTGCCGCCGGGGGGGGAGGGCCAGAGACCCAGTACTTC.

This chain uses TRBV7-9 with TRBJ2-1, with 7 bases identical to TRBD2. V was pared by 2 bases and J by 8 bases, with 9 bases of the junction left unmatched. The germline V gene has CDR1 SEHNR and CDR2 FQNEAQ (reference sequence). The CDR3 has 15 residues. This CDR3 reads CASSLHGGRADEQFF. The DNA of the CDR3 is TGTGCCAGCAGCTTACATGGGGGGAGGGCCGATGAGCAGTTCTTC.

The chain combines TRBV11-2 with TRBJ1-6, with 12 bases identical to TRBD1. The trim removed 2 bases at V and 8 bases at J, leaving 1 base unmatched. CDR1 is SGHAT, CDR2 FQNNGV, per germline. This CDR3 is built from 15 residues. CDR3 nucleotide sequence: TGTGCCAGCAGCTTACGGGACAGGGGGCATTCACCCCTCCACTTT. Translation: CASSLRDRGHSPLHF.